Below are 18 T cell receptor beta chains sequenced from a single sample in a study of T cells in tuberculosis. Repertoires were generated with immunoSEQ multiplex PCR, while TCRdb's copy carries only in-frame clones and drops some. The sample lists about 31,000 clones, 95% to 97% seen once, with approximately 6.2% in the top ten. Material for sequencing was PBMCs. All receptors derive from a donor under 30 with latent tuberculosis or without tuberculosis infection.

The chain carries TRBV11-2 and TRBJ2-7; 10 bases line up with TRBD1. This CDR3 has 16 residues. In germline, CDR1 is SGHAT, CDR2 FQNNGV. V gave up 0 bases and J gave up 4 bases; unmatched junction bases: 6. CDR3 bases: TGTGCCAGCAGCTTAGAAAGGGGACAGGGGATATACGAGCAGTACTTC. Amino acid sequence: CASSLERGQGIYEQYF.

The chain recombines TRBV27 with TRBJ2-1; 8 nucleotides align to TRBD2. J gave up 10 bases and V 3 bases, and 14 bases lay outside the gene matches. The V gene's germline CDR1 is MNHEY and CDR2 SMNVEV (reference sequence). The CDR3 has 16 amino acids. DNA for the CDR3: TGTGCCAGCAGTTTCCTCGCGGGACTAGGACCATCCGAGCAGTTCTTC. It yields the protein CASSFLAGLGPSEQFF.

This chain links TRBV11-2 with TRBJ2-7, with D perhaps TRBD2 (5 bases). This CDR3 has 13 residues. V lost 1 base and J 5 bases, leaving 9 bases between the germline ends. The germline V gene encodes CDR1 SGHAT and CDR2 FQNNGV. CDR3 in DNA: TGTGCCAGCAGCTTAGGCCTAGCCGACGAGCAGTACTTC. Its translation is CASSLGLADEQYF.

This chain links TRBV7-8 with TRBJ2-1; weak D call: TRBD1 (6 bases). CDR1 is SGHVS and CDR2 is FQNEAQ in the germline V gene. Trimming removed 3 bases from V and 3 bases from J, with 9 bases in between. There are 14 residues in the CDR3. CDR3 coding DNA: TGTGCCAGCAGCTTTGGACAGCGCTACAATGAGCAGTTCTTC. Its protein is CASSFGQRYNEQFF.

J is TRBJ1-2 and V is TRBV12-5; TRBD1 is a possible D gene (5 bases). CDR1 LGHNT and CDR2 FRNRAP come from the germline V gene. The CDR3 spans 15 residues. V lost 2 bases, J lost 4 bases, and 14 bases lay in between. The CDR3 coding sequence is TGTGCTAGTGGTTTGTTCGCGACAGAAATCTATGGCTACACCTTC. Its translation: CASGLFATEIYGYTF.

The chain couples TRBV15 to TRBJ2-5; D unresolved. The germline V gene encodes CDR1 LNHNV and CDR2 YYDKDF (reference sequence). CDR3 length equals 15 residues. V was trimmed by 0 bases and J by 1 base, leaving 9 bases between them. Here the CDR3 DNA reads TGTGCCACCAGCAGAGATCCCTCCGGCCAAGAGACCCAGTACTTC. Translating gives CATSRDPSGQETQYF.

The chain is built from TRBV11-2 and TRBJ2-1; D might be TRBD2 (5 bases). Germline CDR1 reads SGHAT; CDR2 reads FQNNGV. V dropped 10 bases and J dropped 0 bases, with 13 bases sitting between them. This CDR3 is 14 amino acids long. CDR3 nucleotide sequence: TGTGCCACCTCGAGAGGGAACTCCTACAATGAGCAGTTCTTC. Its translation is CATSRGNSYNEQFF.

This chain links TRBV4-1 with TRBJ1-3; tentatively, D is TRBD1 (6 bases). The germline V and J ends were trimmed by 4 bases and 3 bases, with 16 bases remaining between them. Germline V gives CDR1 MGHRA, CDR2 YSYEKL. The CDR3 runs 16 residues. The CDR3, as DNA: TGCGCCAGCAGCCGGGCCGGACAGCTAGTTGGAAACACCATATATTTT. Residues: CASSRAGQLVGNTIYF.

The chain couples TRBV27 to TRBJ2-2, with 11 bases identical to TRBD1. The CDR3 is made up of 16 amino acids. V lost 2 bases to trimming and J lost 7 bases; unmatched junction nucleotides: 6. CDR1 and CDR2 from the germline V gene are MNHEY and SMNVEV (reference sequence). CDR3 sequence reads: CASSLGTGGSGGELFF. The CDR3 region has the DNA TGTGCCAGCAGTTTAGGGACAGGGGGGTCGGGCGGGGAGCTGTTTTTT.

This chain links TRBV5-1 with TRBJ2-7; 9 positions agree with TRBD2. This CDR3 comprises 14 residues. CDR1 is SGHRS and CDR2 is YFSETQ in the germline V gene. The V segment lost 4 bases and the J segment 2 bases; nucleotides outside the gene matches: 4. The CDR3 protein is CASSTTSGAYEQYF. CDR3 DNA: TGCGCCAGCAGCACGACTAGCGGTGCCTACGAGCAGTACTTC.

V is TRBV2 and J is TRBJ1-2; D is uncertain. Between the trimmed V and J ends, which lost 0 bases and 8 bases, there was a span of 16 bases. The CDR3 runs 15 residues. Germline V gene sequence: CDR1 SNHLY, CDR2 FYNNEI. CDR3 protein: CASSEAGPQAGGYTF. The DNA of the CDR3 is TGTGCCAGCAGTGAAGCTGGGCCTCAGGCGGGGGGCTACACCTTC.

This clone appeared once. V is TRBV10-3 and J is TRBJ2-1; a weak D match, TRBD2 (5 bases). The CDR3 is made up of 12 amino acids. In germline, CDR1 is ENHRY, CDR2 SYGVKD. V lost 4 bases to trimming and J lost 8 bases, with 9 bases between them. CDR3 bases: TGTGCCATCAGTGTGGACTCTCATGAGCAGTTCTTC. Its protein is CAISVDSHEQFF.

The CDR3 sequence is CASSFSGGQRLEQYF. The CDR3, as DNA: TGTGCCAGCAGTTTTAGCGGGGGCCAGCGACTCGAGCAGTACTTC. The rearrangement links TRBV6-6 to TRBJ2-7; 9 bases align to TRBD2. Germline lookup yields CDR1 MNHNY and CDR2 SVGAGI (reference sequence). The CDR3 covers 15 residues. The J segment lost 6 bases and the V segment lost 4 bases, leaving 10 bases of the junction unmatched.

The chain links TRBV6-1 to TRBJ1-5; 11 bases fit TRBD1. Trimming took 6 bases from V and 5 from J; bases not matched to a gene: 3. The length of the CDR3 is 14 residues. The germline V gene encodes CDR1 MNHNS and CDR2 SASEGT. In DNA, the CDR3 is TGTGCCAGCAGCGGGACAGGGGGAGATCAGCCCCAGCATTTT. Translated: CASSGTGGDQPQHF.

The chain recombines TRBV11-2 with TRBJ2-3; a possible D gene is TRBD2 (6 bases). V lost 1 base to trimming and J lost 0 bases, with 11 bases between them. Germline lookup yields CDR1 SGHAT and CDR2 FQNNGV. This CDR3 is built from 16 residues. CDR3 in DNA: TGTGCCAGCAGCTTAGGGAGGGGATTTAGCACAGATACGCAGTATTTT. Amino acid sequence: CASSLGRGFSTDTQYF.

This chain connects TRBV18 to TRBJ2-2; D gene ambiguous. This CDR3 region has 16 residues. V was cut by 3 bases and J by 4 bases, with 15 bases left in between. Germline loops: CDR1 KGHSH, CDR2 LQKENI. The CDR3 region has the DNA TGTGCCAGCTCACCCACGTTGTTTCTGAGCACCGGGGAGCTGTTTTTT. Its translation: CASSPTLFLSTGELFF.

V gene TRBV5-1 combines with J gene TRBJ2-1, with 10 bases matching TRBD2. V lost 0 bases and J lost 4; bases outside the gene matches: 7. The CDR3 has 17 amino acids. The germline V gene encodes CDR1 SGHRS and CDR2 YFSETQ. CDR3 loop: CASSLASGGSSYNEQFF. The CDR3 nucleotides read TGCGCCAGCAGCTTGGCTAGCGGGGGTTCGTCTTACAATGAGCAGTTCTTC.

The chain links TRBV30 to TRBJ2-7, with 8 bases matching TRBD2. Losses at the gene ends were 1 base for V and 5 bases for J; bases not matched to a gene: 7. The CDR3 runs 14 residues. Germline lookup yields CDR1 GTSNPN and CDR2 SVGIG (reference sequence). CDR3 in amino acids: CAWSGGLGANEQYF. The CDR3 region has the DNA TGTGCCTGGAGTGGGGGACTAGGCGCGAACGAGCAGTACTTC.